The following is a T cell receptor (beta chain) sequence with its context. The sample comes from a study of OX40 agonist ivuxolimab in advanced cancers. With 0 bases removed from V and 3 bases from J, the gap between germline ends came to 11 bases. The CDR3 loop spans 14 amino acids. The germline V gene encodes CDR1 GTSNPN and CDR2 SVGIG (reference sequence). Here immunoSEQ multiplex PCR was the method, and the copy in TCRdb shows in-frame clones only, minus some. The data hold approximately 90,000 clones, with 75% to 95% observed a single time. The J gene is TRBJ1-1, the V gene TRBV30; a possible D gene is TRBD1 (6 bases). The material was CD4+ or CD8+ T cells sorted from blood, obtained in a trial of the OX40 agonist ivuxolimab. This clonotype was obtained from an adult with an advanced solid tumor such as melanoma, head and neck, liver or kidney cancer. CDR3 loop: CAWSVGQGYTEAFF. CDR3 DNA sequence: TGTGCCTGGAGTGTAGGCCAGGGGTACACTGAAGCTTTCTTT.